The 4 T cell receptor beta chains below all came from one sample that was sequenced in a study of radiotherapy plus CTLA-4 blockade in lung cancer (dated by TCRdb to between 2017 and 2018). Library preparation used the immunoSEQ multiplex PCR assay. TCRdb provides this immuneACCESS table in a form limited to in-frame rearrangements. Some clones are lacking; in checked studies, under half of them reflect an unresolved V gene, and why the rest are absent is not known. Recorded for this sample are roughly 130,000 clones; 80% to 90% of them occurred a single time. Jointly, the top ten make up 5.5% to 8% of the sample. Sample: peripheral blood, taken from a patient treated with radiotherapy plus ipilimumab. These receptors all come from a human donor with non-small cell lung cancer that progressed on radiotherapy plus ipilimumab.

The chain combines TRBV7-2 with TRBJ2-1; D unresolved. The CDR3 is made up of 15 amino acids. The germline V gene has CDR1 SGHTA and CDR2 FQGNSA. Trimming took 1 base from V and 4 from J, leaving 11 bases between them. DNA of the CDR3: TGTGCCAGCAGCTTAGTTCCACAGACTTACAATGAGCAGTTCTTC. As protein: CASSLVPQTYNEQFF. Complete variable domain (other parts from reference TRBV7-2 and TRBJ2-1): GAGVSQSPSNKVTEKGKDVELRCDPISGHTALYWYRQSLGQGLEFLIYFQGNSAPDKSGLPSDRFSAERTGGSVSTLTIQRTQQEDSAVYLCASSLVPQTYNEQFFGPGTRLTVL.

This chain links TRBV9 with TRBJ2-1; D gene uncertain. Between the trimmed V and J ends, which lost 4 bases and 2 bases, there was a span of 13 bases. Germline V gene data show CDR1 as SGDLS and CDR2 as YYNGEE. CDR3 length equals 15 residues. The CDR3 spells CASSPRSPPYNEQFF. CDR3 DNA: TGTGCCAGCAGCCCTCGGAGCCCCCCCTACAATGAGCAGTTCTTC.

The gene calls are TRBV28 and TRBJ2-1; no firm D call. V was cut by 3 bases and J by 5 bases, with 11 bases left in between. Germline lookup yields CDR1 MDHEN and CDR2 SYDVKM. CDR3 size: 14 residues. The CDR3 loop reads CASSLRLLNNEQFF. The CDR3, as DNA: TGTGCCAGCAGTTTGAGGCTCCTTAACAATGAGCAGTTCTTC.

This clone was observed once. The CDR3 DNA reads as TGCAGCGTTGCGGGGACTCCAGGGACCCAGTACTTC. Amino acids: CSVAGTPGTQYF. The rearrangement joins TRBV29-1 to TRBJ2-5; a possible D gene is TRBD2 (6 bases). CDR3 length equals 12 residues. The V and J ends lost 4 bases and 7 bases respectively, with 13 bases between them. Per the germline V gene, CDR1 is SQVTM and CDR2 is ANQGSEA.